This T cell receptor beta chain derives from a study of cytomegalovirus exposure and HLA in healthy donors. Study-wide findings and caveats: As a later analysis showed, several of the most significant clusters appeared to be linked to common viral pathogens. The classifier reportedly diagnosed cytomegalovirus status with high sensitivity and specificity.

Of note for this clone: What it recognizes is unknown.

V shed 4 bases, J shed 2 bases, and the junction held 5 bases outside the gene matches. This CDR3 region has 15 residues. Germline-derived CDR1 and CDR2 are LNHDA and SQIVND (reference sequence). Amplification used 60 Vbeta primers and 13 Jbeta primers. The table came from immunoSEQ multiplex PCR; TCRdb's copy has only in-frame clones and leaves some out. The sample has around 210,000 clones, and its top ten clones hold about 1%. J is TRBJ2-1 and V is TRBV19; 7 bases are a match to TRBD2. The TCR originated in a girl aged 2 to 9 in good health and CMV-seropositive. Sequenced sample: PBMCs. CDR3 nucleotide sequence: TGTGCCAGTAGTAGGGCTAGCGGAACCTACAATGAGCAGTTCTTC. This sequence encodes CASSRASGTYNEQFF.